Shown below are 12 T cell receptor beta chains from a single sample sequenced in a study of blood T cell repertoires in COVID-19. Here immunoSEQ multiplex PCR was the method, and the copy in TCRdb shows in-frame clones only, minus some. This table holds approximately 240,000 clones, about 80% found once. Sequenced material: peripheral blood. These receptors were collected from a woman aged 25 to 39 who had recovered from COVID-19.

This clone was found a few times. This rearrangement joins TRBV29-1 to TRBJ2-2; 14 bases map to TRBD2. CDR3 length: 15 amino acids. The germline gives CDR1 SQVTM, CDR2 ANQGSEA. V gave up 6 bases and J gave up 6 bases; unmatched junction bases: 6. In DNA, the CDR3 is TGCAGCGTGGTGGGACTAGCGGGAGAATCCGGGGAGCTGTTTTTT. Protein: CSVVGLAGESGELFF.

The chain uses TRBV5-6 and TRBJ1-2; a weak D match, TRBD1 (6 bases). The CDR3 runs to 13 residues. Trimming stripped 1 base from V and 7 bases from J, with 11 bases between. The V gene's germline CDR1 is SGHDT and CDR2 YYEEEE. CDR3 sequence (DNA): TGTGCCAGCAGCTTGATACGGACAGTTGGCTACACCTTC. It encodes CASSLIRTVGYTF.

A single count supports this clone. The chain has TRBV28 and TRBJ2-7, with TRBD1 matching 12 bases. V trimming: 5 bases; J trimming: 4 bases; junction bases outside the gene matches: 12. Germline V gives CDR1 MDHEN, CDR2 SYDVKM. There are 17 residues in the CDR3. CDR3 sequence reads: CASSPPGTGGAWYEQYF. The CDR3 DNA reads TGTGCCAGCAGTCCCCCCGGGACAGGGGGCGCATGGTACGAGCAGTACTTC.

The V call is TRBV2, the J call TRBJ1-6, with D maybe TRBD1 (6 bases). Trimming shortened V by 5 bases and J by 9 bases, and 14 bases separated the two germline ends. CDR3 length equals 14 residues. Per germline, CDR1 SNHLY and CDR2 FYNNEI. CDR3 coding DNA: TGTGCCAGCAGTCTACAGGGAAGGGGTTCACCCCTCCACTTT. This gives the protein CASSLQGRGSPLHF.

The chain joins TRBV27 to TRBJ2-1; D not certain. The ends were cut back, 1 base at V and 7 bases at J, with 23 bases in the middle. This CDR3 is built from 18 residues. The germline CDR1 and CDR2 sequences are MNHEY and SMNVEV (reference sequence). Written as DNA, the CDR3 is TGTGCCAGCAGTTTATTTTTTGTTGCACTATCCTCTGGAAATGAGCAGTTCTTC. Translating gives CASSLFFVALSSGNEQFF.

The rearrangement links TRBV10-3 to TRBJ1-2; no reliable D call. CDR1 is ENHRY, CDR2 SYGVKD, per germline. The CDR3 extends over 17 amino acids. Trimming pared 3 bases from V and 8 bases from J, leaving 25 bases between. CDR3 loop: CAISDLNIRGPKKGYTF. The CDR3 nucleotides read TGTGCCATCAGTGACCTCAACATCCGCGGTCCTAAAAAAGGCTACACCTTC.

CDR3 protein: CASSIGEGNTEAFF. Written as DNA, the CDR3 is TGTGCCAGTAGTATAGGGGAGGGGAACACTGAAGCTTTCTTT. This sequence joins TRBV19 and TRBJ1-1; D remains ambiguous. The V and J ends lost 1 base and 1 base respectively, with 7 bases between them. Germline V gene lookup returns CDR1 LNHDA and CDR2 SQIVND (reference sequence). The CDR3 extends over 14 amino acids.

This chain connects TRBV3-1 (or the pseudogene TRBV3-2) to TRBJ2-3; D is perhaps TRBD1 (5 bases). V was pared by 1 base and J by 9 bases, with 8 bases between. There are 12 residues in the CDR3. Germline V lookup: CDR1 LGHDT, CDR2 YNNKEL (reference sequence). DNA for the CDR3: TGTGCCAGCAGCCAAGGCCCAGGGACGCAGTATTTT. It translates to CASSQGPGTQYF.

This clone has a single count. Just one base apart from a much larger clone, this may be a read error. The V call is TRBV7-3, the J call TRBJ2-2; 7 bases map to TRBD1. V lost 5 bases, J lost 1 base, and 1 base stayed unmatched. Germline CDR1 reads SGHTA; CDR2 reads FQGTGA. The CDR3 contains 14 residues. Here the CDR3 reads CASSRDRNTGELFF. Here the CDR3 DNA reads TGTGCCAGCAGCCGGGACAGGAACACCGGGGAGCTGTTTTTT.

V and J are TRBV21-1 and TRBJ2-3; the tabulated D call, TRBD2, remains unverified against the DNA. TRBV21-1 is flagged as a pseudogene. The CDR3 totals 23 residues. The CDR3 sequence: CASSNKIPLEVDFHQPSTDTQYF. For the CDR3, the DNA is TGTGCCAGCAGCAATAAAATTCCCCTAGAGGTAGATTTCCATCAACCTAGCACAGATACGCAGTATTTT.

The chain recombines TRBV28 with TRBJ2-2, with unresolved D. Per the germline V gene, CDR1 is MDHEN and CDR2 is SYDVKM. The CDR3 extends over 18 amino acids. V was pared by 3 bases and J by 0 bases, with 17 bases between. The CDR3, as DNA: TGTGCCAGCAGTTTGCCCCGCTCCCTCTACGCGAACACCGGGGAGCTGTTTTTT. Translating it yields CASSLPRSLYANTGELFF. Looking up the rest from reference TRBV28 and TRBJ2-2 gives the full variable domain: DVKVTQSSRYLVKRTGEKVFLECVQDMDHENMFWYRQDPGLGLRLIYFSYDVKMKEKGDIPEGYSVSREKKERFSLILESASTNQTSMYLCASSLPRSLYANTGELFFGEGSRLTVL.

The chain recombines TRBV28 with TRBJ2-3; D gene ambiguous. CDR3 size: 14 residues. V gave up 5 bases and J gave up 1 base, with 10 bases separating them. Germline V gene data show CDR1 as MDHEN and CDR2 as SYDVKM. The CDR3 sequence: CASSPFPGTDTQYF. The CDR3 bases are TGTGCCAGCAGTCCCTTCCCCGGCACAGATACGCAGTATTTT.